The 31 T cell receptor beta chains in this list originate from one sample, sequenced in a study of T cells in Graves' hyperthyroidism and ophthalmopathy. Amplified TCR beta CDR3 regions came from RNA transcripts. In the first-round RT-PCR of the TCR CDR3, the HTBI primer set was used. TCRdb processed the multiplex PCR reads anew with MiXCR; each CDR3 protein has one entry. The sample has about 200,000 distinct CDR3 sequences; about 17% are singletons. Specimen: blood. These receptors came from a woman in her forties or fifties with Graves' hyperthyroidism.

This clonotype was recorded at least ten times. V usage is TRBV3-1 and J usage is TRBJ1-2; 9 positions match TRBD1. The CDR3 spans 19 residues. Losses at the gene ends were 0 bases for V and 8 bases for J; bases not matched to a gene: 19. Germline values: CDR1 LGHDT, CDR2 YNNKEL (reference sequence). The CDR3 is CASSQDTEQGAASGYGYTF. The DNA for the CDR3 is TGTGCCAGCAGCCAAGATACGGAACAGGGGGCTGCCTCAGGATACGGCTACACCTTC.

The chain combines TRBV27 with TRBJ2-6, with D tentatively TRBD1 (6 bases). Trimming shortened V by 7 bases and J by 2 bases, and 18 bases separated the two germline ends. Germline V gene data show CDR1 as MNHEY and CDR2 as SMNVEV (reference sequence). This CDR3 is 17 amino acids long. CDR3 sequence reads: CASKLRDTSTGANVLTF. The CDR3 DNA sequence: TGTGCCAGCAAGTTGAGGGACACTTCTACTGGGGCCAACGTCCTGACTTTC.

This chain links TRBV7-2 with TRBJ2-1; TRBD1 matches at 8 bases. Per the germline V gene, CDR1 is SGHTA and CDR2 is FQGNSA. This CDR3 spans 14 amino acids. J was trimmed by 6 bases and V by 3 bases; bases with no gene match: 4. The CDR3 DNA is TGTGCCAGCAGCTTCCGACAGGGGATCAATGAGCAGTTCTTC. Amino acid sequence: CASSFRQGINEQFF.

This clonotype was observed at least ten times. This chain uses TRBV7-2 with TRBJ2-1, with 11 bases lining up with TRBD2. V shed 1 base and J 12 bases; nucleotides not matched to a gene: 2. This CDR3 comprises 13 residues. CDR1 SGHTA and CDR2 FQGNSA come from the germline V gene. DNA of the CDR3: TGTGCCAGCAGCTTAGGGCTAGCGGGAGGGCAGTTCTTC. It encodes CASSLGLAGGQFF. Full variable domain (outside the CDR3, taken from reference TRBV7-2 and TRBJ2-1): GAGVSQSPSNKVTEKGKDVELRCDPISGHTALYWYRQSLGQGLEFLIYFQGNSAPDKSGLPSDRFSAERTGGSVSTLTIQRTQQEDSAVYLCASSLGLAGGQFFGPGTRLTVL.

There are many counts of this clonotype. The chain employs TRBV6-4 and TRBJ1-5; 12 bases fit TRBD1. V shed 6 bases, J shed 6 bases, and the junction held 3 bases outside the gene matches. Germline CDR1 and CDR2: MRHNA and SNTAGT. This CDR3 is built from 14 residues. Written as DNA, the CDR3 is TGTGCCAGCAGCGGGACAGGGGGCGGTCAGCCCCAGCATTTT. Residues: CASSGTGGGQPQHF.

This clonotype was detected only a few times. The gene calls are TRBV7-6 and TRBJ1-5; D is unresolved. The CDR3 contains 13 residues. Germline loops: CDR1 SGHVS, CDR2 FNYEAQ. Trimming stripped 4 bases from V and 7 bases from J, with 11 bases between. CDR3 protein: CASSSSMSQPQHF. The CDR3 coding sequence is TGTGCCAGCAGCTCCAGTATGTCCCAGCCCCAGCATTTT.

This clonotype was seen a single time. The chain has TRBV5-6 and TRBJ2-7; 7 bases align to TRBD2. Unmatched junction bases numbered 10, after V lost 4 bases and J lost 3 bases. The CDR3 has 15 residues. Germline-derived CDR1 and CDR2 are SGHDT and YYEEEE. The CDR3 here is CASSPGLGQYYEQYF. The CDR3 DNA is TGTGCCAGCAGCCCCGGACTAGGCCAATACTACGAGCAGTACTTC. Full variable domain (remainder filled in from reference TRBV5-6 and TRBJ2-7): DAGVTQSPTHLIKTRGQQVTLRCSPKSGHDTVSWYQQALGQGPQFIFQYYEEEERQRGNFPDRFSGHQFPNYSSELNVNALLLGDSALYLCASSPGLGQYYEQYFGPGTRLTVT.

This clonotype was counted at least ten times. The chain couples TRBV10-1 to TRBJ2-5; D gene uncertain. Germline lookup yields CDR1 WNHNN and CDR2 SYGVQD (reference sequence). This CDR3 has 13 residues. The V and J ends lost 3 bases and 5 bases respectively, with 10 bases between them. CDR3 protein: CASSDTFRETQYF. CDR3 DNA: TGCGCCAGCAGTGATACGTTCAGGGAGACCCAGTACTTC.

In this sample, this clonotype turned up many times. The chain links TRBV5-1 to TRBJ2-3, with D perhaps TRBD2 (6 bases). Trimming removed 4 bases from V and 2 bases from J, with 14 bases in between. CDR3 length: 15 residues. Germline values: CDR1 SGHRS, CDR2 YFSETQ. CDR3 sequence (DNA): TGCGCCAGCAGCCTTTGGCGGGACCCCACAGATACGCAGTATTTT. Translation: CASSLWRDPTDTQYF.

This clonotype showed up many times. The chain has TRBV6-5 and TRBJ2-5; no clear D gene. This CDR3 is built from 13 residues. The ends were cut back, 2 bases at V and 5 bases at J, with 9 bases in the middle. Germline CDR1 reads MNHEY; CDR2 reads SVGAGI. In DNA form, the CDR3 reads TGTGCCAGCAGTTACACCCCAAGGGAGACCCAGTACTTC. This encodes CASSYTPRETQYF.

V and J are TRBV5-1 and TRBJ2-7; tentative D call: TRBD1 (6 bases). The V end was cut by 0 bases, the J end by 5 bases, with 12 bases between. The length of the CDR3 is 14 residues. Looked up from germline, CDR1 is SGHRS and CDR2 is YFSETQ. The CDR3 reads CASSLGPGEHEQYF. For the CDR3, the DNA is TGCGCCAGCAGCTTGGGCCCAGGGGAGCACGAGCAGTACTTC.

As to this clonotype: One junction end does not reproduce the germline sequence, and a read error may be involved. The J gene is TRBJ2-7, the V gene TRBV11-2; possible D gene TRBD2, 6 bases. The CDR3 spans 14 residues. Germline values: CDR1 SGHAT, CDR2 FQNNGV. The CDR3 is CASSIGHSRDEQCF. In DNA, the CDR3 is TGTGCCAGCAGCATAGGACATTCGCGGGACGAGCAGTGCTTC.

The rearrangement uses TRBV20-1 and TRBJ2-5, with D perhaps matching TRBD1 or TRBD2 (5 bases each). In germline, CDR1 is DFQATT, CDR2 SNEGSKA (reference sequence). The CDR3 sequence is 13 residues long. V was pared by 4 bases and J by 2 bases, with 11 bases between. CDR3 coding DNA: TGCAGTGCTACGGGACCTACTCAAGAGACCCAGTACTTC. It encodes CSATGPTQETQYF.

J is TRBJ2-1 and V is TRBV28; no reliable D call. Germline loops: CDR1 MDHEN, CDR2 SYDVKM. V was shortened by 1 base and J by 6 bases, with 10 bases between the two germline ends. This CDR3 is built from 14 residues. CDR3 amino acids: CASSLSGRINEQFF. The CDR3 DNA is TGTGCCAGCAGTTTATCTGGTAGAATCAATGAGCAGTTCTTC.

There are many counts of this clonotype. The rearrangement links TRBV11-2 to TRBJ2-7, with 8 bases that match TRBD2. In germline, CDR1 is SGHAT, CDR2 FQNNGV. Unmatched junction bases numbered 6, after V lost 2 bases and J lost 3 bases. CDR3 size: 15 residues. CDR3: CASSLMAGGYYEQYF. CDR3 sequence (DNA): TGTGCCAGCAGCTTAATGGCGGGAGGCTACTACGAGCAGTACTTC. Looking up the rest from reference TRBV11-2 and TRBJ2-7 gives the full variable domain: EAGVAQSPRYKIIEKRQSVAFWCNPISGHATLYWYQQILGQGPKLLIQFQNNGVVDDSQLPKDRFSAERLKGVDSTLKIQPAKLEDSAVYLCASSLMAGGYYEQYFGPGTRLTVT.

This clonotype was recorded a few times. V is TRBV4-2 and J is TRBJ2-5; D is tentatively TRBD1 or TRBD2 (5 bases each). V gave up 0 bases and J gave up 2 bases, with 19 bases separating them. The CDR3 runs 18 residues. Germline loops: CDR1 LGHNA, CDR2 YNFKEQ. The CDR3, as DNA: TGTGCCAGCAGCCAAGACGTCGCGGTAGAGTGGGGGCAAGAGACCCAGTACTTC. Translating it yields CASSQDVAVEWGQETQYF.

This clonotype was found many times. This chain links TRBV27 with TRBJ2-3; weak D call: TRBD2 (5 bases). The CDR3 is 14 residues long. The germline CDR1 and CDR2 sequences are MNHEY and SMNVEV (reference sequence). Trimming pared 6 bases from V and 2 bases from J, leaving 12 bases between. CDR3 DNA: TGTGCCAGCAGATTCCGGGAAGACACAGATACGCAGTATTTT. Amino acid sequence: CASRFREDTDTQYF.

This clonotype was detected a few times. The gene calls are TRBV3-1 and TRBJ2-5; 11 nucleotides match TRBD2. J was trimmed by 3 bases and V by 0 bases; bases with no gene match: 9. This CDR3 region has 18 residues. CDR1 LGHDT and CDR2 YNNKEL come from the germline V gene (reference sequence). The CDR3 nucleotides are TGTGCCAGCAGCCAAGATCGACGTAGCGGGAGGGCCGAAGAGACCCAGTACTTC. Its protein product is CASSQDRRSGRAEETQYF.

This clonotype was counted at least ten times. The chain joins TRBV29-1 to TRBJ1-1; D not certain. Germline values: CDR1 SQVTM, CDR2 ANQGSEA. V was cut by 3 bases and J by 7 bases, with 12 bases left in between. There are 12 residues in the CDR3. The CDR3 DNA sequence: TGCAGCGTTGATCAGGAGTCCATTGAAGCTTTCTTT. Its protein product is CSVDQESIEAFF.

This clonotype was seen ten or more times. The chain has TRBV18 and TRBJ2-1; 9 bases align to TRBD2. The germline V gene has CDR1 KGHSH and CDR2 LQKENI. The CDR3 covers 17 residues. The trim removed 0 bases at V and 9 bases at J, leaving 12 bases unmatched. This chain's CDR3 is CASSPPVRSGRTPEQFF. CDR3 bases: TGTGCCAGCTCACCACCTGTACGGAGCGGGAGGACCCCTGAGCAGTTCTTC. Using reference TRBV18 and TRBJ2-1 for the parts outside the CDR3, the full variable domain is NAGVMQNPRHLVRRRGQEARLRCSPMKGHSHVYWYRQLPEEGLKFMVYLQKENIIDESGMPKERFSAEFPKEGPSILRIQQVVRGDSAAYFCASSPPVRSGRTPEQFFGPGTRLTVL.

This clonotype occurred many times. The chain is built from TRBV7-9 and TRBJ2-1; D is undetermined. The germline V gene has CDR1 SEHNR and CDR2 FQNEAQ (reference sequence). The CDR3 has 11 amino acids. The V and J ends lost 5 bases and 8 bases respectively, with 7 bases between them. CDR3 amino acids: CASSRNYEQFF. CDR3 nucleotide sequence: TGTGCCAGCAGCCGGAACTATGAGCAGTTCTTC.

This clonotype was seen a handful of times. The J gene is TRBJ2-5, the V gene TRBV27, with a possible D match to TRBD1 (6 bases). Deletions cut 2 bases from V and 5 bases from J, with 15 bases between. CDR3 length equals 15 residues. Germline V gene lookup returns CDR1 MNHEY and CDR2 SMNVEV (reference sequence). The CDR3 is CASSLREGGMETQYF. As DNA, the CDR3 is TGTGCCAGCAGTTTAAGGGAAGGGGGTATGGAGACCCAGTACTTC.

This clonotype was seen repeatedly, ten times or more. The chain joins TRBV27 to TRBJ2-7, with D possibly TRBD1 on 5 matching bases. V lost 8 bases and J lost 5, with 13 bases in between. Germline V CDR1 and CDR2: MNHEY, SMNVEV (reference sequence). The CDR3 contains 12 residues. The CDR3 loop is CASHSGSDEQYF. DNA of the CDR3: TGTGCCAGCCACTCAGGGTCCGACGAGCAGTACTTC.

A remark on this clonotype: A much larger clonotype is one base distant, so this may be a read error. The rearrangement links TRBV6-1 to TRBJ1-1, with D possibly TRBD1 on 6 matching bases. CDR1 MNHNS and CDR2 SASEGT come from the germline V gene. The CDR3 extends over 15 amino acids. Trimming pared 7 bases from V and 4 bases from J, leaving 19 bases between. Here the CDR3 reads CASIAPEGVITEAFF. CDR3 sequence (DNA): TGTGCCAGCATCGCCCCGGAGGGGGTAATCACTGAAGCTTTCTTT.

This clonotype was seen repeatedly, ten times or more. This rearrangement joins TRBV28 to TRBJ2-1, with D tentatively TRBD1 (6 bases). Germline CDR1 reads MDHEN; CDR2 reads SYDVKM. The CDR3 sequence is 16 residues long. Trimming pared 5 bases from V and 7 bases from J, leaving 21 bases between. The CDR3 protein is CASSAPGVMVRNEQFF. Here the CDR3 DNA reads TGTGCCAGCAGTGCGCCAGGGGTAATGGTAAGGAATGAGCAGTTCTTC.

The J gene is TRBJ1-3, the V gene TRBV3-1; D is ambiguous. V lost 8 bases to trimming and J lost 1 base, with 3 bases between them. CDR3 length equals 11 residues. Germline values: CDR1 LGHDT, CDR2 YNNKEL (reference sequence). CDR3 residues: CASCSGNTIYF. The CDR3 DNA reads as TGTGCCAGCTGTTCTGGAAACACCATATATTTT.

The gene calls are TRBV5-1 and TRBJ2-5; D ambiguous. This CDR3 has 13 amino acids. The ends were cut back, 3 bases at V and 2 bases at J, with 8 bases in the middle. Looked up from germline, CDR1 is SGHRS and CDR2 is YFSETQ. CDR3 in DNA: TGCGCCAGCAGCTATAATGGGCAAGAGACCCAGTACTTC. Residues: CASSYNGQETQYF. Together with reference TRBV5-1 and TRBJ2-5, the CDR3 gives the full variable domain: KAGVTQTPRYLIKTRGQQVTLSCSPISGHRSVSWYQQTPGQGLQFLFEYFSETQRNKGNFPGRFSGRQFSNSRSEMNVSTLELGDSALYLCASSYNGQETQYFGPGTRLLVL.

The sample holds many counts of this clonotype. This sequence joins TRBV28 and TRBJ2-5, with D possibly being TRBD1 (8 bases). Trimming cost V 10 bases and J 2 bases, with 14 bases left between them. Germline assignment: CDR1 MDHEN and CDR2 SYDVKM. The CDR3 has 13 amino acids. Written as DNA, the CDR3 is TGTGCCACCTACAGGGGGGGACAAGAGACCCAGTACTTC. This sequence encodes CATYRGGQETQYF.

The chain joins TRBV20-1 to TRBJ2-7; TRBD2 is a possible D gene (5 bases). V shed 7 bases and J shed 0 bases, with 13 bases lying between them. The CDR3 contains 13 residues. Germline-derived CDR1 and CDR2 are DFQATT and SNEGSKA (reference sequence). The CDR3 loop reads CSVRPADSYEQYF. CDR3 coding DNA: TGCAGTGTCAGACCAGCGGACTCCTACGAGCAGTACTTC.

This clonotype has ten or more counts. The rearrangement links TRBV24-1 to TRBJ2-2; TRBD1 matches 8 bases. J lost 4 bases, V lost 0 bases, and 3 bases had no gene match. This CDR3 is 16 amino acids long. CDR1 is KGHDR, CDR2 SFDVKD, per germline. The CDR3 DNA reads as TGTGCCACCAGTGATTTGAGACAGGGGACCACCGGGGAGCTGTTTTTT. Its protein is CATSDLRQGTTGELFF.

CDR3 bases: TGCAGTGCTAGTATTGCCGGGACTAGCGGGAGTTGGGAGACCCAGTACTTC. Translation gives CSASIAGTSGSWETQYF. V is TRBV20-1 and J is TRBJ2-5; TRBD2 matches 14 bases. V gave up 3 bases and J gave up 5 bases; unmatched junction bases: 11. Germline CDR1 DFQATT, CDR2 SNEGSKA (reference sequence). This CDR3 contains 17 residues.